This T cell receptor (beta chain) was recorded in a study of blood T cells in healthy people across ages. Study observations and caveats: When one million T cells were used, diversity estimates were thought to be underestimates. Diversity of TCR beta per million T cells declined in a roughly linear way with age.

With a J-beta primer mix and a sample-barcoded 5' primer, a second PCR ran 7 to 11 cycles. From the 5' RACE reads, TCRdb called clonotypes with MiXCR, one entry per CDR3 protein. Of 1.5 million or so distinct CDR3 sequences listed, 42% are singletons. For this clonotype: The antigen is not known.

A minimum of 6 million PBMCs was isolated per sample. The germline gives CDR1 SGHTA, CDR2 FQGNSA. The CDR3 length is 13 residues. The V end lost 3 bases, the J end lost 6 bases, and 12 bases lay between the germline ends. The sequenced sample was blood. This sequence originates from a woman younger than 30 in good health. V and J are TRBV7-2 and TRBJ2-7; D gene ambiguous. The CDR3 DNA reads TGTGCCAGCAGCTTTGCACCTTACGGCGAGCAGTACTTC. Residues: CASSFAPYGEQYF. Combining the CDR3 with reference TRBV7-2 and TRBJ2-7 gives the whole variable domain GAGVSQSPSNKVTEKGKDVELRCDPISGHTALYWYRQSLGQGLEFLIYFQGNSAPDKSGLPSDRFSAERTGGSVSTLTIQRTQQEDSAVYLCASSFAPYGEQYFGPGTRLTVT.